This T cell receptor (beta chain) was observed in a study of tissue T cells after allogeneic stem cell transplantation. Sequencing used immunoSEQ multiplex PCR; TCRdb keeps in-frame clones, though not all of them. The profile covers around 10,000 clones, with roughly 41% appearing a single time and 7% to 8.5% taken by the ten largest. Germline-derived CDR1 and CDR2 are NSQYPW and LRSPGD (reference sequence). V shed 0 bases and J shed 7 bases, with 10 bases lying between them. This CDR3 has 15 amino acids. Specified time point: mouse harvest day 7 after allogeneic transplant. Each mouse received 10^7 T-cell-depleted marrow cells plus 10^6 splenic CD5+ T cells by tail vein. Tissues came from B6→BALB/c major-mismatch GVHD mice at day 7 or 14. About this clone: Gene labels here are mouse ones. The read comes to an end 1 residue before the CDR3 does, leaving the germline J gene to fill in the end.

The sequencing sample was made of gut tissue. The TCR comes from a female BALB/c mouse given C57BL/6 T cells with graft-versus-host disease after an allogeneic hematopoietic cell transplant. V usage is TRBV1 and J usage is TRBJ1-6, with D possibly matching TRBD1 (5 bases). TRBJ1-6 has ORF status, its function being uncertain. The CDR3 is CTCSADRGRNSPLYF. The DNA read from the CDR3 is TGCACCTGCAGTGCAGATCGGGGGAGAAATTCGCCCCTCTAC.